This T cell receptor beta chain was identified in a study of cytomegalovirus exposure and HLA in healthy donors. Regarding the study as a whole: Apparent HLA restriction characterized most CMV-associated TCR beta chains in a later analysis. Being productive about 90% or about 30% of the time was typical of most TCR beta V segments in an earlier analysis. A later analysis linked a missense DCLRE1C variant to TCR beta V- and J-gene trimming.

Germline lookup yields CDR1 MNHNS and CDR2 SASEGT. V dropped 10 bases and J dropped 7 bases, with 10 bases sitting between them. This CDR3 is 10 amino acids long. Primers: 60 Vbeta forward and 13 Jbeta reverse. Clones were sequenced by immunoSEQ multiplex PCR, and TCRdb holds only the in-frame ones, with some missing. Here the sample spans about 140,000 clones, around 77% being singletons. Regarding this clone: The antigen is unknown.

The receptor comes from a man aged 30 to 45 in good health and CMV-seronegative. The V and J genes are TRBV6-1 and TRBJ1-2; D gene ambiguous. Sequencing was done on a sample of PBMCs. The CDR3 bases are TGTGCCACTATGGGCATTGGCTACACCTTC. It specifies CATMGIGYTF.